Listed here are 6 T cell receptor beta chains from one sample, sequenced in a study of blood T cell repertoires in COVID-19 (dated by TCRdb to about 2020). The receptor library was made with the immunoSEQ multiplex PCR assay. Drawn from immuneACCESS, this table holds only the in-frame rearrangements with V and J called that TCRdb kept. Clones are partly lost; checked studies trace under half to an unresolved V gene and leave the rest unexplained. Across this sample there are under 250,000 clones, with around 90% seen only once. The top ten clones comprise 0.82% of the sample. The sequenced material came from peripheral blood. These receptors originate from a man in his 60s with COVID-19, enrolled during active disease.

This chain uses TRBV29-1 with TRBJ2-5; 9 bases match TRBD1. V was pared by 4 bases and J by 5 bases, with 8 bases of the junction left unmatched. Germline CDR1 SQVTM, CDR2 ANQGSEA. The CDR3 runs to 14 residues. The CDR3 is CSVARTGVGETQYF. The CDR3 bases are TGCAGCGTTGCCCGGACAGGGGTCGGGGAGACCCAGTACTTC.

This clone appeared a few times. The CDR3 sequence: CASSGQANTGELFF. The DNA of the CDR3 is TGTGCCAGCAGCGGGCAGGCGAACACCGGGGAGCTGTTTTTT. The rearrangement uses TRBV14 and TRBJ2-2, with D unclear. Germline V gene lookup returns CDR1 SGHDN and CDR2 FVKESK. This CDR3 is built from 14 residues. The germline V and J ends were trimmed by 5 bases and 0 bases, with 7 bases remaining between them. Complete variable domain (other parts from reference TRBV14 and TRBJ2-2): EAGVTQFPSHSVIEKGQTVTLRCDPISGHDNLYWYRRVMGKEIKFLLHFVKESKQDESGMPNNRFLAERTGGTYSTLKVQPAELEDSGVYFCASSGQANTGELFFGEGSRLTVL.

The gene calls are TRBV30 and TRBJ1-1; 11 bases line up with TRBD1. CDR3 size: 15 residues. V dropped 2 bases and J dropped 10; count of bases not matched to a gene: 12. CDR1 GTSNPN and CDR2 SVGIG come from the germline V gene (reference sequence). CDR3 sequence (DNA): TGTGCCTGGAGTCCAAAGGGACAGGGGGAGAAGGGAGCTTTCTTT. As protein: CAWSPKGQGEKGAFF.

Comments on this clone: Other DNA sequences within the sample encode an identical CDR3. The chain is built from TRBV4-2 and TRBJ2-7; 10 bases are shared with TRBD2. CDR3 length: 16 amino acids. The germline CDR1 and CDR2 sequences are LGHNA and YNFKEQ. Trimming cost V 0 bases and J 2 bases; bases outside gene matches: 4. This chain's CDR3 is CASSQDGTSATYEQYF. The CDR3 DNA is TGTGCCAGCAGCCAAGACGGGACTAGCGCGACCTACGAGCAGTACTTC.

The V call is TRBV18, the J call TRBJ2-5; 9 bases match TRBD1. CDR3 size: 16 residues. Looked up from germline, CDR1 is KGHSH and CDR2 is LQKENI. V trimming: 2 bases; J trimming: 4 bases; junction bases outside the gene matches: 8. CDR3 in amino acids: CASSPIGTGYRETQYF. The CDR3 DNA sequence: TGTGCCAGCTCACCAATCGGGACAGGGTACCGAGAGACCCAGTACTTC.

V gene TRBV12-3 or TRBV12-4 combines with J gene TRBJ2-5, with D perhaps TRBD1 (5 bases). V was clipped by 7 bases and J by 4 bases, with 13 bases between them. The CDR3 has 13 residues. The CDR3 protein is CASTLGARETQYF. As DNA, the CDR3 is TGTGCCAGCACCCTTGGGGCCCGAGAGACCCAGTACTTC.